This T cell receptor (beta chain) comes out of a study of graft-versus-host responses after intestinal transplantation. On the study more broadly: In this cohort, recipients had multivisceral, liver-intestinal, or isolated intestinal transplants. The recipients all started with anti-thymocyte globulin induction and then took tacrolimus and steroids for around three years.

General study findings and limits: Patients who carried graft-donor T cell macrochimerism also had high graft-versus-host to host-versus-graft clonal ratios in their allografts. Detected in recipient marrow were GvH clones, some of which were first observed in ileum or blood.

The table came from immunoSEQ multiplex PCR; TCRdb's copy has only in-frame clones and leaves some out. The sample holds some 90,000 clones, approximately 82% seen once. Concerning this clone: Antigen specificity is unknown.

Losses at the gene ends were 4 bases for V and 1 base for J; bases not matched to a gene: 3. This CDR3 has 16 residues. Germline values: CDR1 SGHRS, CDR2 YFSETQ. The source material was unstimulated CD4+ T cells sorted from spleen or lymph node cells, sampled before intestinal transplant. This chain joins TRBV5-1 and TRBJ2-2, with 11 bases that match TRBD2. The clonotype was recovered from a human donor who received an intestinal transplant. CDR3 sequence (DNA): TGCGCCAGCAGCCTTCTAGCGGGGGGGAACACCGGGGAGCTGTTTTTT. Protein: CASSLLAGGNTGELFF.